This entry is about one T cell receptor beta chain. The sample is drawn from a study of blood T cell repertoires in COVID-19. On the study more broadly: Sources were T cells, B-cell-depleted T cells, or PBMCs; the material itself was cDNA or gDNA.

Repertoires were generated with immunoSEQ multiplex PCR, while TCRdb's copy carries only in-frame clones and drops some. The sample lists about 98,000 clones, approximately 80% occurring once. This receptor was identified in a man aged 55 to 70 with acute or convalescent COVID-19. Sequencing used peripheral blood.

The CDR3 reads CASGRIAGSYGYTF. As DNA, the CDR3 is TGTGCCAGCGGCCGGATTGCGGGGAGCTATGGCTACACCTTC. The chain combines TRBV27 with TRBJ1-2; no clear D. Per germline, CDR1 MNHEY and CDR2 SMNVEV (reference sequence). V lost 8 bases, J lost 4 bases, and 17 bases lay in between. The CDR3 has 14 residues.